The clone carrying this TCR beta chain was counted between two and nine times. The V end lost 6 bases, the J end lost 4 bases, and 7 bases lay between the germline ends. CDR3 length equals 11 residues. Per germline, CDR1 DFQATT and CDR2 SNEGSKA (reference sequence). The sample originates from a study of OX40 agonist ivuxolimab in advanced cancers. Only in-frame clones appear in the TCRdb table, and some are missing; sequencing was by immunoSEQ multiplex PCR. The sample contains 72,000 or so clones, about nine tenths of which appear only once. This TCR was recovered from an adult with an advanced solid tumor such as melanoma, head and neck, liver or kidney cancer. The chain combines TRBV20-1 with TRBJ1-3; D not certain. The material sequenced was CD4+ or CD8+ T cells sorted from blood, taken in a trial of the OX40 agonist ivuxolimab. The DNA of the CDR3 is TGCAGTGCGACTTCCGGAAACACCATATATTTT. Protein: CSATSGNTIYF.